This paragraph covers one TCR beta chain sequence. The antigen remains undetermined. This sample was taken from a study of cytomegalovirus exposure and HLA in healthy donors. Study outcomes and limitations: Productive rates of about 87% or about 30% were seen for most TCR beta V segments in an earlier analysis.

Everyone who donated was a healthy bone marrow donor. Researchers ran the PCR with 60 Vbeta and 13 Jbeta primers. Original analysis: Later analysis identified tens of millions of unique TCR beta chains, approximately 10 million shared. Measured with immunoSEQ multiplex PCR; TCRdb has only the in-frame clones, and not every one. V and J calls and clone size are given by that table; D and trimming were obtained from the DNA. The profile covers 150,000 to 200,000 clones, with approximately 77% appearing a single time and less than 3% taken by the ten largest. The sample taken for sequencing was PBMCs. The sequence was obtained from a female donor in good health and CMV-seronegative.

The CDR3 bases are TGTGCCAGCAGCAACCGGGACAGCCCACGGGATGGAGCTTTCTTT. Protein product: CASSNRDSPRDGAFF. The V gene is TRBV11-2, the J gene TRBJ1-1; 7 bases are a match to TRBD1. Germline trimming cut 5 bases from V and 10 bases from J; bases unmatched to any gene: 16. The CDR3 is 15 amino acids. The germline V gene encodes CDR1 SGHAT and CDR2 FQNNGV.